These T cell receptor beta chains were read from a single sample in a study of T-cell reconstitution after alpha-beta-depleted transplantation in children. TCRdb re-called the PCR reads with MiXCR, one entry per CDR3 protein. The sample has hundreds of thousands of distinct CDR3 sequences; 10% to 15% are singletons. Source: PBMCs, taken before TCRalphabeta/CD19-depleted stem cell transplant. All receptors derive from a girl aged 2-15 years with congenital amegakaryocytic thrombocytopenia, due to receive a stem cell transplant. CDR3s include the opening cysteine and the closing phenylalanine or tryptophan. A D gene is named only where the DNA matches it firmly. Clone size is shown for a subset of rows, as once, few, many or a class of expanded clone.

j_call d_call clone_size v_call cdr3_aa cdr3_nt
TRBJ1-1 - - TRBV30 CAWTSGRENTEAFF TGTGCCTGGACCAGCGGCAGGGAGAACACTGAAGCTTTCTTT
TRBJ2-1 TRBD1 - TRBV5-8 CASGPGQGANEQFF TGTGCCAGCGGGCCGGGACAGGGTGCGAATGAGCAGTTCTTC
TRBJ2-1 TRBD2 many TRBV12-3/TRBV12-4 CASSSSGHNEQFF TGTGCCAGCAGCTCTAGCGGGCACAATGAGCAGTTCTTC
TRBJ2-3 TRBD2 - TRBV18 CASSPPGLLAGVSDTQYF TGTGCCAGCTCACCACCGGGCTTACTAGCGGGAGTCTCAGATACGCAGTATTTT
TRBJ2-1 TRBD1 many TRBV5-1 CASSLTGRSLQRTGDRYNEQFF TGCGCCAGCAGCTTGACGGGGCGTTCGTTGCAACGAACAGGGGACCGATACAATGAGCAGTTCTTC
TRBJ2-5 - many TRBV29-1 CSVDPLYQETQYF TGCAGCGTTGACCCCCTGTACCAAGAGACCCAGTACTTC
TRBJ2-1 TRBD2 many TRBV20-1 CSASFGLAGNNEQFF TGCAGTGCTAGTTTTGGGCTAGCGGGGAACAATGAGCAGTTCTTC
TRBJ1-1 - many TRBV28 CASRSGTTEAFF TGTGCCAGCAGGAGCGGGACCACTGAAGCTTTCTTT
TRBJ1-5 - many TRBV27 CASSLYGQPQHF TGCGCCAGCAGCTTATACGGTCAGCCCCAGCATTTT
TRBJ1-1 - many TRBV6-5 CASSYVGVLNTEAFF TGTGCCAGCAGTTATGTCGGGGTTTTGAACACTGAAGCTTTCTTT
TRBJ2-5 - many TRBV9 CASSAGSVQETQYF TGTGCCAGCAGCGCCGGGAGCGTACAAGAGACCCAGTACTTC
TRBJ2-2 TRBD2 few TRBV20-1 CSARAGTSPGELFF TGCAGTGCTAGAGCAGGGACTAGCCCCGGGGAGCTGTTTTTT
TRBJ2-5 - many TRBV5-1 CASSYRGRYAQETQYF TGCGCCAGCAGCTATAGGGGCCGCTACGCCCAAGAGACCCAGTACTTC
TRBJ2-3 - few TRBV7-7 CASSDPGTPVADTQYF TGTGCCAGCAGCGACCCCGGGACCCCAGTGGCAGATACGCAGTATTTT
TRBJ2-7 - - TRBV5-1 CASSYRDPNEQYF TGCGCCAGCAGCTACCGGGACCCCAACGAGCAGTACTTC
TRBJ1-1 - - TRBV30 CAWSGRHTEAFF TGTGCCTGGAGTGGCAGACACACTGAAGCTTTCTTT